The rows below give T cell receptor beta chains drawn from one sample of a study of CD8 T cells in ankylosing spondylitis. TCRdb called the 5' RACE reads again in MiXCR, with one record for every CDR3 protein. The sample includes 150,000 to 200,000 distinct CDR3 sequences, approximately 10% of them seen just once. The sample was blood, either unsorted or a sorted T cell fraction (not recorded which). The receptors stem from a male donor with ankylosing spondylitis or in good health (not recorded which). Both conserved end residues are part of each CDR3. The D gene is left open where the match is weak. Part of the rows lack a size; the others show once, few, many or a class for expanded clones.

d_gene	abundance	j_gene	v_gene	CDR3nt	CDR3aa
-	many	TRBJ2-5	TRBV28	TGTGCCAGCAGTTTACGGCAGGGTGAACAGACCCAGTACTTC	CASSLRQGEQTQYF
-	many	TRBJ1-4	TRBV6-1	TGTGCCAGCAGTGATACAGGGCTGGATGAAAAACTGTTTTTT	CASSDTGLDEKLFF
TRBD2	-	TRBJ2-2	TRBV12-5	TGTGCTAGTGTGAGGACTAGCCTCGCCGGGGAGCTGTTTTTT	CASVRTSLAGELFF
TRBD1	few	TRBJ1-5	TRBV2	TGTGCCAGCAGTTCCGGGACAGGGGGATATAGCAATCAGCCCCAGCATTTT	CASSSGTGGYSNQPQHF
-	-	TRBJ2-2	TRBV27	TGTGCCAGCAGTTTGTCGACAGGGAACACCGGGGAGCTGTTTTTT	CASSLSTGNTGELFF
TRBD1	-	TRBJ2-7	TRBV24-1	TGTGCCACCAGTGAGCCACAGGGGGCATTCTACGAGCAGTACTTC	CATSEPQGAFYEQYF
TRBD2	-	TRBJ2-5	TRBV12-3/TRBV12-4	TGTGCCAGCAGCCCGACTAGCGTAACAGAGACCCAGTACTTC	CASSPTSVTETQYF
-	-	TRBJ2-5	TRBV12-3/TRBV12-4	TGTGCCAGCAGTTTCGCAGCCGGCATGGAGACCCAGTACTTC	CASSFAAGMETQYF
TRBD2	-	TRBJ2-5	TRBV29-1	TGCAGCGCCGGGGGGGGGTACGGGGACCAAGAGACCCAGTACTTC	CSAGGGYGDQETQYF
-	many	TRBJ2-3	TRBV5-1	TGCGCCAGCAGCTTGAAGGGGTTCGGCACAGATACGCAGTATTTT	CASSLKGFGTDTQYF
-	many	TRBJ1-1	TRBV29-1	TGCTTCGCGGGGGCGACCACTGAAGCTTTCTTT	CFAGATTEAFF
-	many	TRBJ2-3	TRBV9	TGTGCCAGCAGCGTAGATCCCACAGCGGCAGATACGCAGTATTTT	CASSVDPTAADTQYF
-	many	TRBJ2-3	TRBV29-1	TGCAGCGCTCCAGCCGTCGCAGATACGCAGTATTTT	CSAPAVADTQYF
-	few	TRBJ1-1	TRBV5-1	TGCGCCAGCAGCTTGGAGGCAGGTTTGACTGAAGCTTTCTTT	CASSLEAGLTEAFF
-	many	TRBJ1-5	TRBV6-5	TGTGCCAGCAGTTACTCGGAAGGAGACAATCAGCCCCAGCATTTT	CASSYSEGDNQPQHF
-	once	TRBJ2-3	TRBV7-2	TGTGCCAGCAGCCGAATTCCCGGGCCTAACACAGATACGCAGTATTTT	CASSRIPGPNTDTQYF
-	-	TRBJ2-3	TRBV11-2	TGTGCCAGCAGCTTAGTTCCTTCAAGGGCGCAGTATTTT	CASSLVPSRAQYF
-	-	TRBJ1-1	TRBV7-9	TGTGCCAGCAGCGAAGGGCGAGTACGTGGAGCTTTCTTT	CASSEGRVRGAFF
TRBD2	many	TRBJ2-5	TRBV5-1	TGCGCCAGCAGCATAGGACTAGTAGGCGGAGAGACCCAGTACTTC	CASSIGLVGGETQYF
TRBD2	many	TRBJ2-3	TRBV2	TGTGCCGGATCGACTAGAGCGGGACGTTCAGCAGATACGCAGTATTTT	CAGSTRAGRSADTQYF
-	few	TRBJ1-2	TRBV7-9	TGTGCCAGCAGCTCATACCAGGAGAACTATGGCTACACCTTC	CASSSYQENYGYTF
TRBD1	many	TRBJ1-1	TRBV3-1	TGTGCCAGCAGGATAGGGGGCAACAGCGCTGAAGCTTTCTTT	CASRIGGNSAEAFF
-	few	TRBJ2-5	TRBV29-1	TGCAGCGTCAGGCTCCAGGGTCAAGAGACCCAGTACTTC	CSVRLQGQETQYF
-	many	TRBJ1-2	TRBV4-3	TGCGCCAGCAGCCAAGATGCCGGATTCCGGGTTGGTAGTGGCTACACCTTC	CASSQDAGFRVGSGYTF
-	many	TRBJ2-3	TRBV28	TGTGCCAGCAGTTTACCCCTGGGCTCAGATACGCAGTATTTT	CASSLPLGSDTQYF
TRBD2	few	TRBJ2-1	TRBV12-3/TRBV12-4	TGTGCCAGCAGTTTAGCCAAGCGGGGTGACAATGAGCAGTTCTTC	CASSLAKRGDNEQFF
TRBD2	many	TRBJ2-3	TRBV5-1	TGCGCCAGCTCATCTTCTAGCGGGGGGGGCCCGGATACGCAGTATTTT	CASSSSSGGGPDTQYF
TRBD1	-	TRBJ2-3	TRBV2	TGTGCCAGCATTGGACAGGGGGCTCGTACCCACGATTTT	CASIGQGARTHDF
TRBD1	many	TRBJ2-1	TRBV24-1	TGTGCCACCAGTGCGCGGGGACAGGTTAGGGATGAGCAGTTCTTC	CATSARGQVRDEQFF
-	many	TRBJ1-1	TRBV12-3/TRBV12-4	TGTGCCAGCAGATCACCCCGGCAGGGAGGGACTGAAGCTTTCTTT	CASRSPRQGGTEAFF
TRBD1	few	TRBJ2-7	TRBV11-2	TGTGCCAGCAGCTTAATTTCCAGGGGGCTAAGCGAGCAGTACTTC	CASSLISRGLSEQYF
TRBD2	-	TRBJ2-3	TRBV7-9	TGTGCCAGCAGCTTCGTGGCGGGAGGAAAGTCAGATACGCAGTATTTT	CASSFVAGGKSDTQYF
-	-	TRBJ1-5	TRBV7-8	TGTGCCAGCAGCCCCCAGGGACGTAGCAATCAGCCCCAGCATTTT	CASSPQGRSNQPQHF
TRBD1	many	TRBJ2-3	TRBV6-1	TGTGCCAGCAGCACAGGGGATAGTACAGATACGCAGTATTTT	CASSTGDSTDTQYF
-	-	TRBJ1-1	TRBV11-1	TGTGCCAGCAGCTCCCCCCGGGGGTTCACTGAAGCTTTCTTT	CASSSPRGFTEAFF
-	many	TRBJ1-3	TRBV25-1	TGTGCCAGCAGTGAATTTAGGGGCTCTGGAAACACCATATATTTT	CASSEFRGSGNTIYF
-	-	TRBJ1-1	TRBV7-9	TGTGCCAGCAGACCTACAGTGGGCATGAACACTGAAGCTTTCTTT	CASRPTVGMNTEAFF
TRBD1	many	TRBJ1-1	TRBV29-1	TGCAGCGTTGAAGGGGGAACCTTGACAGGGGTTGAAGCTTTCTTT	CSVEGGTLTGVEAFF
-	many	TRBJ1-5	TRBV10-2	TGCGCCAGCAGTCAGAACAGGGACACGCTTCAGCCCCAGCATTTT	CASSQNRDTLQPQHF
-	few	TRBJ2-1	TRBV9	TGTGCCAGCACCGCTCGGAGGGGGGCGGGTGAGCAGTTCTTC	CASTARRGAGEQFF
TRBD2	few	TRBJ2-3	TRBV20-1	TGCAGTGCTAGGGTCTCTCGCGGGAGAACAGATACGCAGTATTTT	CSARVSRGRTDTQYF
-	few	TRBJ2-7	TRBV11-2	TGTGCCAGCAGCTTAGATCAGGGCGAGCAGTACTTC	CASSLDQGEQYF
TRBD1	many	TRBJ1-1	TRBV29-1	TGCAGCGTCTCCCGGGACAGGGGGCTTAGGAACACTGAAGCTTTCTTT	CSVSRDRGLRNTEAFF
-	-	TRBJ2-7	TRBV12-3/TRBV12-4	TGTGCCAGCAGCGCCGGGATCGACTACGAGCAGTACTTC	CASSAGIDYEQYF
-	-	TRBJ1-1	TRBV11-2	TGTGCCAGCAGCTTCGACAGAGACACTGAAGCTTTCTTT	CASSFDRDTEAFF
-	-	TRBJ2-5	TRBV4-1	TGCGCCATCAGCTATTCACCGGGACACCTCCAAGAGACCCAGTACTTC	CAISYSPGHLQETQYF
-	many	TRBJ2-7	TRBV27	TGTGCCAGCAGTTTCTTAGTTTCGGAAGAGCAGTACTTC	CASSFLVSEEQYF
TRBD2	many	TRBJ2-5	TRBV28	TGTGCCAGCAGTACAATAGCGGGGGCACAAGAGACCCAGTACTTC	CASSTIAGAQETQYF
TRBD2	-	TRBJ2-1	TRBV5-1	TGCGCCAACAGGGGACTAGCGGGAGTTGAGCAGTTCTTC	CANRGLAGVEQFF
TRBD2	many	TRBJ2-7	TRBV7-2	TGTGCCAGCAGACGGACTAGTCTGGGGTACGAGCAGTACTTC	CASRRTSLGYEQYF
-	many	TRBJ1-1	TRBV6-5	TGTGCCAGCAGTCCCTCGGCGGGGGGCACTGAAGCTTTCTTT	CASSPSAGGTEAFF
TRBD2	-	TRBJ2-1	TRBV2	TGTGCCAGCAGTAGACTAGCGGGGGTTAATGAGCAGTTCTTC	CASSRLAGVNEQFF
TRBD2	many	TRBJ2-7	TRBV3-1	TGTGCCAGCAGCTCCGGGACTAGACTTTACGAGCAGTACTTC	CASSSGTRLYEQYF
-	-	TRBJ1-2	TRBV5-6	TGTGCCAGCACTCCAGAAGGGGAGAACTATGGCTACACCTTC	CASTPEGENYGYTF
-	many	TRBJ1-2	TRBV28	TGTGCCAGCAGTTTCTCCTTCTATGGCTACACCTTC	CASSFSFYGYTF
TRBD2	few	TRBJ2-5	TRBV7-2	TGTGCCAGCAGCTTAGCGGGGCGGGGGGGCCAAGAGACCCAGTACTTC	CASSLAGRGGQETQYF
TRBD1	-	TRBJ1-2	TRBV6-2/TRBV6-3	TGTGCCAGCAGAGGGACAGGGGATGGCCACACCTTC	CASRGTGDGHTF
-	many	TRBJ2-3	TRBV12-3/TRBV12-4	TGTGCCAGCAGTTCGGGTGGTACGCAGTATTTT	CASSSGGTQYF
TRBD1	-	TRBJ1-2	TRBV5-1	TGCGCCAGCAGCTGGGGACCGAGACAGGGAAACTATGGCTACACCTTC	CASSWGPRQGNYGYTF